The source of this TCR beta chain is a study of preoperative IRX-2 immunotherapy in early breast cancer. Specified treatment: preoperative locoregional IRX-2 cytokine immunotherapy. This phase Ib study tested locoregional IRX-2 cytokine immunotherapy given before surgery. Trimming took 4 bases from V and 4 from J; bases not matched to a gene: 7. The CDR3 totals 15 residues. Germline V lookup: CDR1 SGHVS, CDR2 FNYEAQ. Produced via immunoSEQ multiplex PCR; TCRdb's table is partial and in-frame only. The sample lists tens of thousands of clones; roughly nine tenths were seen once. The input for sequencing was tumor tissue, taken after IRX-2 immunotherapy. The TCR was taken from a human donor with breast cancer. The chain recombines TRBV7-6 with TRBJ1-3, with 7 bases that match TRBD1. This chain's CDR3 is CASSSRGLNGNTIYF. The CDR3 nucleotides are TGTGCCAGCAGCTCTAGGGGGCTAAACGGAAACACCATATATTTT.